The 5 T cell receptor beta chains listed next were all sequenced from one sample in a study of shared clonotypes between healthy human individuals. Selected positively for CCR7 and CD45RO-negative, naive CD8 cells excluded terminally differentiated effector memory CD45RA+ cells. The table came from immunoSEQ multiplex PCR; TCRdb's copy has only in-frame clones and leaves some out. This table has over 2 million clones, about 95% appearing once. The sequencing sample was made of naive CD8+ T cells sorted from blood. The receptors originated from a man in his late teens or twenties in good health.

For this clone: The same CDR3 also results from other DNA sequences found in this sample. V gene TRBV29-1 combines with J gene TRBJ2-7; the D gene could be TRBD1 or TRBD2 (5 bases each). CDR3 length equals 12 residues. V gave up 4 bases and J gave up 0 bases, with 7 bases separating them. Germline V gene lookup returns CDR1 SQVTM and CDR2 ANQGSEA. The DNA of the CDR3 is TGCAGCGTTGGGGGGACCTCCTACGAGCAGTACTTC. Protein: CSVGGTSYEQYF.

The V call is TRBV5-4, the J call TRBJ1-5, with D unresolved. The CDR3 runs to 13 residues. Germline V CDR1 and CDR2: SGHNT, YYREEE (reference sequence). Trimming took off 4 bases at V and 6 bases at J, with 11 bases between the two ends. CDR3 amino acids: CASSPGTSQPQHF. The DNA of the CDR3 is TGTGCCAGCAGCCCCGGTACGAGTCAGCCCCAGCATTTT. The full variable domain, rest sourced from reference TRBV5-4 and TRBJ1-5, is ETGVTQSPTHLIKTRGQQVTLRCSSQSGHNTVSWYQQALGQGPQFIFQYYREEENGRGNFPPRFSGLQFPNYSSELNVNALELDDSALYLCASSPGTSQPQHFGDGTRLSIL.

The chain has TRBV27 and TRBJ2-7; 8 nucleotides line up with TRBD1. With V trimmed by 3 bases and J by 7 bases, 8 bases remained unmatched. The CDR3 has 14 residues. CDR1 is MNHEY, CDR2 SMNVEV, per germline (reference sequence). CDR3 sequence reads: CASSFSQGAVEQYF. DNA for the CDR3: TGTGCCAGCAGTTTTAGCCAGGGGGCGGTGGAGCAGTACTTC.

The V and J genes are TRBV19 and TRBJ1-4; D gene unclear. The CDR3 runs to 16 residues. CDR1 and CDR2 (germline): LNHDA, SQIVND (reference sequence). The V gene lost 3 bases and the J gene lost 0 bases, with 11 bases spanning the gap. The CDR3 protein is CASSIVTGPTNEKLFF. CDR3 nucleotide sequence: TGTGCCAGTAGTATTGTGACCGGTCCAACTAATGAAAAACTGTTTTTT.

J is TRBJ1-1 and V is TRBV7-9, with a tentative D call TRBD1 (6 bases). This CDR3 comprises 16 residues. Trimming cost V 5 bases and J 1 base, with 17 bases left between them. Germline V gives CDR1 SEHNR, CDR2 FQNEAQ (reference sequence). CDR3 bases: TGTGCCAGCAGCCCGGACCAGGGGTTCGGGAACACTGAAGCTTTCTTT. Amino acids: CASSPDQGFGNTEAFF.